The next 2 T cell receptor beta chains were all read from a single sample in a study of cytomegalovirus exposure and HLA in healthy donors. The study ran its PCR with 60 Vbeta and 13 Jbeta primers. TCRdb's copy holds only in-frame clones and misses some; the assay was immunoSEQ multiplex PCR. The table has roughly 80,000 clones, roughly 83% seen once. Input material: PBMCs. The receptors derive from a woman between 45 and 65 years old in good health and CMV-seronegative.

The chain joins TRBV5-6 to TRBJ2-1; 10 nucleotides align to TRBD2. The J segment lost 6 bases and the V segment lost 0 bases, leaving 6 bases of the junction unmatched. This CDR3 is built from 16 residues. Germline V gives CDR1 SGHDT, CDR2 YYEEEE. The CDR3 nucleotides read TGTGCCAGCAGCTTGGCCGGGACTAGCGAAGGCAATGAGCAGTTCTTC. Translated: CASSLAGTSEGNEQFF.

The CDR3 nucleotides are TGTGCCTGGAGTAACAGTTTAGACACTGAAGCTTTCTTT. Translating it yields CAWSNSLDTEAFF. The J gene is TRBJ1-1, the V gene TRBV30; D is uncertain. CDR1 GTSNPN and CDR2 SVGIG come from the germline V gene (reference sequence). V lost 2 bases to trimming and J lost 3 bases, with 10 bases between them. This CDR3 spans 13 amino acids.